This TCR beta chain derives from a study of blood T cell repertoires in COVID-19. Across the whole study: Samples taken during acute and convalescent COVID-19 were collected in the United States, Italy and Spain. T cells, B-cell-depleted T cells, or PBMCs supplied cDNA or gDNA.

Germline lookup yields CDR1 MNHNY and CDR2 SVGAGI (reference sequence). The CDR3 sequence is 16 residues long. V was pared by 6 bases and J by 3 bases, with 19 bases between. Source study methods: It was from reference gene primer amplification that nucleated cell counts were estimated. The method was immunoSEQ multiplex PCR; TCRdb's version includes in-frame clones alone and lacks a portion of them. D and trimming were read from the DNA, whereas the V and J calls and clone size are those reported in that table. The table has some 260,000 clones, 70% to 80% seen once. Sequencing used peripheral blood. This chain uses TRBV6-6 with TRBJ2-3, with D possibly TRBD2 on 5 matching bases. The source is a woman of 80 years or more with acute or convalescent COVID-19. The CDR3 DNA is TGTGCCAGCAGCGGAGGAACGAACCGACTGACAGATACGCAGTATTTT. Its protein is CASSGGTNRLTDTQYF.